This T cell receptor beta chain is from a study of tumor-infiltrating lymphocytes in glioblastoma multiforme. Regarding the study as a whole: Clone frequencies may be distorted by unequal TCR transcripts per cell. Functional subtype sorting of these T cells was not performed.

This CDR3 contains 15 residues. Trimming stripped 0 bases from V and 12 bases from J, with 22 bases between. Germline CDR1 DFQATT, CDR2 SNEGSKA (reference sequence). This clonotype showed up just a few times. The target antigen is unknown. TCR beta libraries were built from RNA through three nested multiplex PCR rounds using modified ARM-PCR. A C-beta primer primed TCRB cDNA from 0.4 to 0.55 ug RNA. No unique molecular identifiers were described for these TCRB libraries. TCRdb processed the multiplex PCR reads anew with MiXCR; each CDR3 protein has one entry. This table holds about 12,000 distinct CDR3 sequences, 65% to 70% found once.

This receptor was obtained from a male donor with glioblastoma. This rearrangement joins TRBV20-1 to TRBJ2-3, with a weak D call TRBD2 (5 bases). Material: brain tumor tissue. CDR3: CSARESGGSTATQYF. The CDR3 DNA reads TGCAGTGCTAGAGAGAGCGGTGGGAGCACAGCTACACAGTATTTT.